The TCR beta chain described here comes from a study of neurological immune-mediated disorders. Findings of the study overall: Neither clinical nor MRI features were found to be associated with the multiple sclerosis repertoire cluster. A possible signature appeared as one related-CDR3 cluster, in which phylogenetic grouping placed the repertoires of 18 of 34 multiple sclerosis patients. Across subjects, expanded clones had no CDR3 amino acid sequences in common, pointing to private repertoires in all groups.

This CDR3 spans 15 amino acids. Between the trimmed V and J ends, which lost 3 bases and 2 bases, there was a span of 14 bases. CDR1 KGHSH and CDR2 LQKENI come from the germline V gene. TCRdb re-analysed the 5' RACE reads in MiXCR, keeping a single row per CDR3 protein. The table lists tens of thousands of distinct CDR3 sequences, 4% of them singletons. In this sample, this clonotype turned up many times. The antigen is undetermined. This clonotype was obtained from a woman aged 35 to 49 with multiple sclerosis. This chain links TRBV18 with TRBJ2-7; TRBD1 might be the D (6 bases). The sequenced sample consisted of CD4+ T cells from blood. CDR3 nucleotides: TGTGCCAGCTCACCCAATGCGAACAGGGCCTACGAGCAGTACTTC. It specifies CASSPNANRAYEQYF.